These T cell receptor beta chains were read from a single sample in a study of response to subunit inactivated influenza vaccine. TCRdb used MiXCR to reprocess the RT-PCR reads, holding one entry per CDR3 protein. The sample contains about 530,000 distinct CDR3 sequences, approximately 12% of which appear only once. This material consisted of PBMCs from blood, taken on the day of vaccination. Every receptor here comes from a man over 45 who received an inactivated influenza vaccine. CDR3s include the opening cysteine and the closing phenylalanine or tryptophan. The D gene is left open where the match is weak. For some rows the clone size is stated as once, few or many, or as a class when expanded; others skip it.

j_call d_call clone_size v_call cdr3_nt cdr3_aa
TRBJ2-4 . few TRBV9 TGTGCCAGCAGCCCCCGCGGGGGCTTGGACAAAAACATTCAGTACTTC CASSPRGGLDKNIQYF
TRBJ2-5 . . TRBV12-3/TRBV12-4 TGTGCCAGCAGTGGGACTGGCCGAACCCAGTACTTC CASSGTGRTQYF
TRBJ2-7 TRBD2 few TRBV6-1 TGTGCCAGCAAAAGACTAGCTGGAAGCAACGAGCAGTACTTC CASKRLAGSNEQYF
TRBJ2-5 . . TRBV20-1 TGCAGTGCTGCTCAATCCCATGAGACCCAGTACTTC CSAAQSHETQYF
TRBJ2-3 TRBD2 few TRBV19 TGTGCCAGTACCATTGGGCTAGCGGGAGGGACAGATACGCAGTATTTT CASTIGLAGGTDTQYF
TRBJ2-7 TRBD1 . TRBV12-3/TRBV12-4 TGTGCCAGCAGTCAATCAGGGGGTCCCCCTGACGAGCAGTACTTC CASSQSGGPPDEQYF
TRBJ2-6 . . TRBV6-2/TRBV6-3 TGTGCCAGCAGTTACTCGAGCGGGTACGGGGCCAACGTCCTGACTTTC CASSYSSGYGANVLTF
TRBJ2-1 TRBD2 . TRBV20-1 TGCAGTGCTCCCGCTAGCGGGGGGGCCTGGGATGAGCAGTTCTTC CSAPASGGAWDEQFF
TRBJ2-3 TRBD1 many TRBV11-2 TGTGCCAGCAGCTTGACAGGGTCTAGCACAGATACGCAGTATTTT CASSLTGSSTDTQYF
TRBJ2-1 TRBD2 few TRBV12-3/TRBV12-4 TGTGCCAGCAGTTTCGTGGGGGGGTCTAACAATGAGCAGTTCTTC CASSFVGGSNNEQFF
TRBJ2-3 TRBD2 few TRBV20-1 TGCAGTGCTAGGACTAGCGGGAGAGGCTGGACAGATACGCAGTATTTT CSARTSGRGWTDTQYF
TRBJ2-7 . few TRBV12-1 TGTGCCAGCACCCGAGGCGAGCAGTACTTC CASTRGEQYF
TRBJ2-7 TRBD2 . TRBV20-1 TGCAGTGCTCTGACTAGCGGGAGAGGGTACGAGCAGTACTTC CSALTSGRGYEQYF
TRBJ2-7 TRBD1 . TRBV20-1 TGCAGTGCTAGTTCCGGGACAGGATTCTCCTACGAGCAGTACTTC CSASSGTGFSYEQYF
TRBJ2-1 TRBD2 many TRBV3-1 TGTGCCAGCAGCCAAGCGGGAGGGCTAAATGAGCAGTTCTTC CASSQAGGLNEQFF
TRBJ1-2 . few TRBV7-9 TGTGCCAGCAGCTTAGTTGGGGCCGGAAACTATGGCTACACCTTC CASSLVGAGNYGYTF
TRBJ2-1 . . TRBV7-8 TGTGCCAGCAGCACGGTTTTTAGCTCCTACAATGAGCAGTTCTTC CASSTVFSSYNEQFF
TRBJ1-1 . . TRBV7-9 TGTGCCAGCAGCTTAGGGGTTTCGGCCGTTGAAGCTTTCTTT CASSLGVSAVEAFF
TRBJ2-1 TRBD1 many TRBV5-1 TGTGCCAGCAGCTTAGTTGGACAGGGATACAATGAGCAGTTCTTC CASSLVGQGYNEQFF
TRBJ2-7 . few TRBV28 TGTGCCAGCAGTTCTGATGCAGCCTACGAGCAGTACTTC CASSSDAAYEQYF
TRBJ1-4 . . TRBV11-1 TGTGCCAGCAGCCTACGCGGGGTCGGAGAAAAACTGTTTTTT CASSLRGVGEKLFF
TRBJ1-1 TRBD1 many TRBV5-6 TGTGCCAGCAGCCAAGCCTTGACAGGGTCCACTGAAGCTTTCTTT CASSQALTGSTEAFF
TRBJ2-7 TRBD1 many TRBV20-1 TGCAGTGCTAGAGCACGGACAGGGGGTTTCTACGAGCAGTACTTC CSARARTGGFYEQYF
TRBJ2-7 . few TRBV12-3/TRBV12-4 TGTGCCAGCAGTTTACAAGGATTTACCTACGAGCAGTACTTC CASSLQGFTYEQYF
TRBJ2-3 TRBD1 few TRBV19 TGTGCCAGTAGTATTCTGACAGGGTATAGCACAGATACGCAGTATTTT CASSILTGYSTDTQYF
TRBJ2-7 . few TRBV6-5 TGTGCCAGCAGTTCCACCGGCCCTTTTGGCGAGCAGTACTTC CASSSTGPFGEQYF
TRBJ2-5 . many TRBV7-9 TGTGCCAGCACACCTAGCGTTGAGACCCAGTACTTC CASTPSVETQYF
TRBJ2-5 TRBD2 few TRBV20-1 TGCAGTGCTAGCGGACTAGCGGGAGGGCCGCAGACCCAGTACTTC CSASGLAGGPQTQYF
TRBJ2-1 TRBD2 many TRBV28 TGTGCCAGCACCCTACGCAGCGGGAGGGCGTCTAGGGAGCAGTTCTTC CASTLRSGRASREQFF
TRBJ2-7 . many TRBV4-3 TGCGCCAGCAGCCGATATCGAGAGGGGGGTTACGAGCAGTACTTC CASSRYREGGYEQYF
TRBJ1-4 . few TRBV15 TGTGCCACCAGCAGAGATAGAGGGCCAACTAATGAAAAACTGTTTTTT CATSRDRGPTNEKLFF
TRBJ1-1 TRBD1 . TRBV29-1 TGCAGCGTCGACAGGGGAGGGATGAACACTGAAGCTTTCTTT CSVDRGGMNTEAFF
TRBJ1-5 . many TRBV6-1 TGTGCCAGCGCCTTGATGGCATATAGCAATCAGCCCCAGCATTTT CASALMAYSNQPQHF
TRBJ2-5 TRBD2 . TRBV13 TGTGCCAGCAGCCCCGGTCTAGCGGAGAGCCAAGAGACCCAGTACTTC CASSPGLAESQETQYF
TRBJ2-4 TRBD2 . TRBV7-2 TGTGCCAGCAGCACCTCCGCCCGGGGAGGGAACATTCAGTACTTC CASSTSARGGNIQYF
TRBJ2-5 . few TRBV11-2 TGTGCCAGCAGCTTGAGATTTGTTATCCCCGGCCAAGAGACCCAGTACTTC CASSLRFVIPGQETQYF
TRBJ2-7 TRBD1 . TRBV12-3/TRBV12-4 TGTGCCAGCAGTCCCGCGCGGACAGGGGGCGTGTACGAGCAGTACTTC CASSPARTGGVYEQYF
TRBJ2-5 TRBD1 many TRBV5-1 TGTGCCAGCAGCTTGGGACAGGGCGGAGAGACCCAGTACTTC CASSLGQGGETQYF
TRBJ1-6 TRBD1 many TRBV10-3 TGTGCCATCAGTACAACAGGGGTGGGTTCACCCCTCCACTTT CAISTTGVGSPLHF
TRBJ1-1 . few TRBV6-2/TRBV6-3 TGTGCCAGCAGCTCAGCGGGCGGCAGGACTGAAGCTTTCTTT CASSSAGGRTEAFF
TRBJ2-1 TRBD2 . TRBV12-3/TRBV12-4 TGTGCCAGCAGTTCCCAGCGGGGTCTATACAATGAGCAGTTCTTC CASSSQRGLYNEQFF
TRBJ2-5 . . TRBV7-9 TGTGCCAGCAGCATAGCCCGGGACCTTTACCAGTACTTC CASSIARDLYQYF
TRBJ2-7 . few TRBV7-2 TGTGCCAGCAGCGGAGGGACATGGAGCTCCTACGAGCAGTACTTC CASSGGTWSSYEQYF
TRBJ1-3 . few TRBV6-5 TGTGCCAGCAGTTACGCTGGAGCAAACTCTGGAAACACCATATATTTT CASSYAGANSGNTIYF
TRBJ2-2 . . TRBV18 TGTGCCAGCTCACCAAATGGGGGCACGAACACCGGGGAGCTGTTTTTT CASSPNGGTNTGELFF
TRBJ2-7 TRBD1 few TRBV27 TGTGCCAGCAGTACCGGGACAGGGAGCGAGCAGTACTTC CASSTGTGSEQYF
TRBJ2-2 TRBD2 many TRBV2 TGTGCCAGCACAGGGACTAGCCCAACCGGGGAGCTGTTTTTT CASTGTSPTGELFF
TRBJ1-1 . many TRBV10-2 TGCGCCAGCAGAAGGGCCGATTCTGAAGCTTTCTTT CASRRADSEAFF
TRBJ1-6 TRBD1 . TRBV19 TGTGCCAGTAGCCCGGGACAGTCTAATTCACCCCTCCACTTT CASSPGQSNSPLHF
TRBJ1-2 . . TRBV7-2 TGTGCCAGCAGCTTAGCAGGTCAGGGGCGCGGTGGCTACACCTTC CASSLAGQGRGGYTF